The present T cell receptor (beta chain) was sequenced within a study of T cells after yellow fever vaccination. Each CDR3 protein gets one entry after TCRdb re-called the 5' RACE reads with MiXCR. The sample lists 250,000 to 350,000 distinct CDR3 sequences, around 7% occurring once. The CDR3 is 14 amino acids. V lost 10 bases and J 5 bases, leaving 20 bases between the germline ends. Germline-derived CDR1 and CDR2 are SGHVS and FNYEAQ. The source was PBMCs, collected 45 days after the first yellow fever vaccination. The chain links TRBV7-6 to TRBJ1-1, with D possibly being TRBD1 (6 bases). This clonotype originated in a man younger than 30 who received the YFV17D yellow fever vaccine. The CDR3 sequence: CATLGGVAGTEAFF. The CDR3 DNA follows: TGTGCCACCTTAGGGGGGGTGGCGGGAACTGAAGCTTTCTTT.